The 8 T cell receptor beta chains given below trace back to one sample, sequenced in a study of beta chain features in type 1 diabetes. Expressed TCRB transcripts were sequenced, since all the RNA that had been isolated was reverse transcribed. Some clones are missing from TCRdb's copy, which holds only in-frame ones; the method was immunoSEQ multiplex PCR. The table includes around 140,000 clones, 9.5% to 10% detected once. The sequenced material came from central memory CD4+ T cells from blood. These receptors were taken from a woman aged 40-49 years in good health.

The chain has TRBV19 and TRBJ1-5, with 7 nucleotides matching TRBD1. V shed 8 bases, J shed 7 bases, and the junction held 8 bases outside the gene matches. From germline, CDR1 is LNHDA and CDR2 SQIVND (reference sequence). There are 13 residues in the CDR3. CDR3 DNA sequence: TGTGCCAGTGCCCTACAGGGGAAGCAGCCCCAGCATTTT. This gives the protein CASALQGKQPQHF. Full variable domain (remainder filled in from reference TRBV19 and TRBJ1-5): DGGITQSPKYLFRKEGQNVTLSCEQNLNHDAMYWYRQDPGQGLRLIYYSQIVNDFQKGDIAEGYSVSREKKESFPLTVTSAQKNPTAFYLCASALQGKQPQHFGDGTRLSIL.

This clone was picked up a small number of times. The CDR3 DNA reads TGTGCCAGCAGTTCACATCAGGGGACCACTGAAGCTTTCTTT. This encodes CASSSHQGTTEAFF. The chain has TRBV6-5 and TRBJ1-1, with D possibly matching TRBD1 (6 bases). The CDR3 has 14 residues. The V end was cut by 4 bases, the J end by 4 bases, with 13 bases between. CDR1 is MNHEY, CDR2 SVGAGI, per germline.

The sample holds many counts of this clone. This chain joins TRBV7-2 and TRBJ1-1; possible D gene TRBD1, 5 bases. The CDR3 loop spans 13 amino acids. Germline-derived CDR1 and CDR2 are SGHTA and FQGNSA. V lost 7 bases, J lost 0 bases, and 9 bases lay in between. The CDR3: CASTGVMNTEAFF. CDR3 coding DNA: TGTGCCAGCACGGGGGTCATGAACACTGAAGCTTTCTTT.

This clone has just a few counts. The chain couples TRBV11-2 to TRBJ2-5; 9 bases map to TRBD2. The CDR3 runs to 17 residues. The germline CDR1 and CDR2 sequences are SGHAT and FQNNGV. V was clipped by 2 bases and J by 7 bases; unmatched bases: 14. CDR3 sequence reads: CASSLTESGTSPLTQYF. CDR3 DNA: TGTGCCAGCAGCTTAACAGAGTCCGGGACTAGCCCTTTGACCCAGTACTTC.

This chain connects TRBV4-1 to TRBJ2-7; D not certain. CDR1 and CDR2 (germline): MGHRA, YSYEKL. V dropped 3 bases and J dropped 6 bases, with 6 bases sitting between them. The CDR3 is 11 amino acids. The CDR3 protein is CASSHPLEQYF. The CDR3 DNA sequence: TGCGCCAGCAGCCACCCCCTCGAGCAGTACTTC.

This clone was observed at least ten times. The V call is TRBV7-2, the J call TRBJ2-5, with 9 positions matching TRBD2. Germline V lookup: CDR1 SGHTA, CDR2 FQGNSA. Trimming at V came to 3 bases and at J to 4 bases, leaving 3 bases not matched to a gene. The CDR3 is 14 amino acids. CDR3 bases: TGTGCCAGCAGCTTGCTACTAGCGGGAGAGACCCAGTACTTC. It encodes CASSLLLAGETQYF.

This clone was observed a handful of times. The sample contains more than one DNA sequence encoding this CDR3. This chain connects TRBV5-1 to TRBJ2-2, with D possibly matching TRBD1 (5 bases). V gave up 0 bases and J gave up 2 bases, with 8 bases separating them. The CDR3 is made up of 15 amino acids. CDR1 is SGHRS and CDR2 is YFSETQ in the germline V gene. CDR3 sequence reads: CASSLAGLNTGELFF. The CDR3 DNA follows: TGCGCCAGCAGCTTGGCAGGGCTCAACACCGGGGAGCTGTTTTTT.

There are many counts of this clone. V and J are TRBV7-9 and TRBJ2-1; the D gene is possibly TRBD1 (6 bases). CDR3 length: 13 residues. Germline values: CDR1 SEHNR, CDR2 FQNEAQ (reference sequence). Trimming took off 7 bases at V and 8 bases at J, with 15 bases between the two ends. The CDR3 DNA reads as TGTGCCAGCACGCGGGTTCCAGGGGATGAGCAGTTCTTC. This encodes CASTRVPGDEQFF.